This entry describes one TCR beta chain. Its matching antigen is unknown. The sample originates from a study of identifying expanded T cells in peripheral blood. Study conclusions and caveats: Across healthy donors, higher total template counts meant significantly greater roughly 2-week count variance.

Assay: immunoSEQ multiplex PCR; the TCRdb copy retains only in-frame clones and omits some. The profile shows about 91,000 clones, roughly 90% of them singletons. Trimming left V 7 bases short and J 5 bases short, with 14 bases between. Germline V CDR1 and CDR2: LGHNA, YSLEER. The CDR3 totals 14 residues. Healthy donors had no documented immune events, such as infections, while sampled. Sequenced material: blood. This clonotype originated in a person aged 18-69 years in good health. The J gene is TRBJ2-2, the V gene TRBV4-3; TRBD1 is a possible D gene (5 bases). This CDR3 reads CASNQGLGTGELFF. CDR3 DNA sequence: TGCGCCAGCAATCAGGGATTGGGGACCGGGGAGCTGTTTTTT.